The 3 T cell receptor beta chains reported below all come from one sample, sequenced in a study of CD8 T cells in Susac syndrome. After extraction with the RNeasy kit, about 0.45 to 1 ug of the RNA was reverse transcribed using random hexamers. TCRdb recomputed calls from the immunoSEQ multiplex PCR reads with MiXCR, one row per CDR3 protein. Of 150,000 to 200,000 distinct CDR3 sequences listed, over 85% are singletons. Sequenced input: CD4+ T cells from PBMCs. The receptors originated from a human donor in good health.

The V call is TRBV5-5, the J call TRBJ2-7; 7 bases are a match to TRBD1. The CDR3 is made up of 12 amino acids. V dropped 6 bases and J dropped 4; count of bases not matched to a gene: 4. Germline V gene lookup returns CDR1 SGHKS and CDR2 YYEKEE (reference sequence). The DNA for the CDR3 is TGTGCCAGCAATTCAGGGGGATACGAGCAGTACTTC. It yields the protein CASNSGGYEQYF.

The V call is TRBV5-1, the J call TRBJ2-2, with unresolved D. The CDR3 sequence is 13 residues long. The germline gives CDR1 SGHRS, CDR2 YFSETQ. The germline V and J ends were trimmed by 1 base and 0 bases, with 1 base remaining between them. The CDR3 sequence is CASSLTNTGELFF. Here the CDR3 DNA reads TGCGCCAGCAGCTTGACGAACACCGGGGAGCTGTTTTTT.

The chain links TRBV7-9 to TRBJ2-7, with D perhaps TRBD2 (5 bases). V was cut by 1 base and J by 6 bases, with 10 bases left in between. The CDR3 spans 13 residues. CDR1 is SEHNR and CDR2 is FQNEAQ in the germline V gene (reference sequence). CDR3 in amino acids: CASSLEPGIEQYF. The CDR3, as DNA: TGTGCCAGCAGCTTAGAACCCGGGATCGAGCAGTACTTC.